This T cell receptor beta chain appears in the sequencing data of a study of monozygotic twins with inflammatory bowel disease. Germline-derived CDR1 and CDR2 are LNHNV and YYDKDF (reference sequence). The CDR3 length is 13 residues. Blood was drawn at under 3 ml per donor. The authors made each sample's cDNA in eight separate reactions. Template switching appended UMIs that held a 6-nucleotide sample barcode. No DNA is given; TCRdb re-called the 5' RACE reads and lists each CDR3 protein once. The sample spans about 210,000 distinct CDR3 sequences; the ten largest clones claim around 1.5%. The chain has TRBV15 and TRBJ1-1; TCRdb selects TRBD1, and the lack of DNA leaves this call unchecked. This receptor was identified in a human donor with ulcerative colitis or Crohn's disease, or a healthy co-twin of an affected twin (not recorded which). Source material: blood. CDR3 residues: CATSLRTGVEAFF. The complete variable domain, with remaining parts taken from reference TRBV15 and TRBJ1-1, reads DAMVIQNPRYQVTQFGKPVTLSCSQTLNHNVMYWYQQKSSQAPKLLFHYYDKDFNNEADTPDNFQSRRPNTSFCFLDIRSPGLGDTAMYLCATSLRTGVEAFFGQGTRLTVV.